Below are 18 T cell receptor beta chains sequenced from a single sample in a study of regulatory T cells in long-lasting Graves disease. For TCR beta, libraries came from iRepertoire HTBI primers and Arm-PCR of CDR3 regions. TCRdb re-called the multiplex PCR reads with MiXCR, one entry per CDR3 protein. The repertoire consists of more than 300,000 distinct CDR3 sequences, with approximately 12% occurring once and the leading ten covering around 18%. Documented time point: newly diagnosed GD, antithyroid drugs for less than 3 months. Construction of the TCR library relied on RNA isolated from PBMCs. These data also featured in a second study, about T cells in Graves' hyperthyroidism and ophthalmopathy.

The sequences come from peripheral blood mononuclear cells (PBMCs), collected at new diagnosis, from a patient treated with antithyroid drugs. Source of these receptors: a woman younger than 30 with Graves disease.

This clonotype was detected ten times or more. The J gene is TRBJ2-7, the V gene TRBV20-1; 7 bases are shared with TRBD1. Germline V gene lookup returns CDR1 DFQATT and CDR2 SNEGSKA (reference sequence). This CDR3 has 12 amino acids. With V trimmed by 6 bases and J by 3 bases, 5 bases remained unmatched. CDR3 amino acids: CSAPGGDYEQYF. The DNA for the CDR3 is TGCAGTGCCCCAGGGGGTGACTACGAGCAGTACTTC.

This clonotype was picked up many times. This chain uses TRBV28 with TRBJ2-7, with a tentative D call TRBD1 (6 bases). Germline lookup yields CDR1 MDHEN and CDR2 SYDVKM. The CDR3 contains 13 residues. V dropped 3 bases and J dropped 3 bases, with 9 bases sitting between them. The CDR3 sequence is CASSLVGGYEQYF. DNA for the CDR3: TGTGCCAGCAGTTTGGTAGGGGGCTACGAGCAGTACTTC.

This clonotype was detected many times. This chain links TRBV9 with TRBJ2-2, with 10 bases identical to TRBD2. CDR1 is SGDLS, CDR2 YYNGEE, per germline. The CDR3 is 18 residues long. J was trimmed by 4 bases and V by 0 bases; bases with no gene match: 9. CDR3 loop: CASSVVPAGGLSTGELFF. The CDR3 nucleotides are TGTGCCAGCAGCGTAGTTCCAGCGGGGGGGCTCAGCACCGGGGAGCTGTTTTTT.

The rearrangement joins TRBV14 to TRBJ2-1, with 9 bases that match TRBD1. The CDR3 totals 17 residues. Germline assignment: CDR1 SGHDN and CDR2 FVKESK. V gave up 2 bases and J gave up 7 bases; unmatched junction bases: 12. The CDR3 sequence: CASSQPRTGEMINEQFF. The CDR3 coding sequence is TGTGCCAGCAGCCAACCCCGGACAGGGGAGATGATAAATGAGCAGTTCTTC. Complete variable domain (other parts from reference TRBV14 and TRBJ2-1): EAGVTQFPSHSVIEKGQTVTLRCDPISGHDNLYWYRRVMGKEIKFLLHFVKESKQDESGMPNNRFLAERTGGTYSTLKVQPAELEDSGVYFCASSQPRTGEMINEQFFGPGTRLTVL.

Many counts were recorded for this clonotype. Here the CDR3 reads CAILGGGPNNEQFF. The CDR3 DNA is TGTGCCATACTAGGGGGAGGGCCTAACAATGAGCAGTTCTTC. The chain has TRBV2 and TRBJ2-1; D is perhaps TRBD2 (7 bases). V was clipped by 10 bases and J by 5 bases, with 18 bases between them. This CDR3 region has 14 residues. Germline loops: CDR1 SNHLY, CDR2 FYNNEI.

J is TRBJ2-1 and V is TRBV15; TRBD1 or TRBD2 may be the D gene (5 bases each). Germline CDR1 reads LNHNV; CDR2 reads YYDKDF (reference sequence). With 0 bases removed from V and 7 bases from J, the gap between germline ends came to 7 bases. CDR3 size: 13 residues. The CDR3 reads CATSRDWGNEQFF. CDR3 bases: TGTGCCACCAGCAGAGATTGGGGGAATGAGCAGTTCTTC.

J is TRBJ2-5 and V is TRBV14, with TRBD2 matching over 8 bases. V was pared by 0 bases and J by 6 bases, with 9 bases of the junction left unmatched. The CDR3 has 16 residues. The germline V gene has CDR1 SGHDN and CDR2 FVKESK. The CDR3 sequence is CASSQDPAGVLQTQYF. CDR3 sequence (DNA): TGTGCCAGCAGCCAAGATCCAGCGGGAGTCCTCCAGACCCAGTACTTC.

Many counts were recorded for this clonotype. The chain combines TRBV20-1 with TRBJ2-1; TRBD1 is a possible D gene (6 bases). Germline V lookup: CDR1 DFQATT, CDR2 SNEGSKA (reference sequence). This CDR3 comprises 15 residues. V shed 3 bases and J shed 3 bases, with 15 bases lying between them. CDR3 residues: CSARAAGDLYNEQFF. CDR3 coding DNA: TGCAGTGCTAGGGCGGCAGGGGACCTCTACAATGAGCAGTTCTTC.

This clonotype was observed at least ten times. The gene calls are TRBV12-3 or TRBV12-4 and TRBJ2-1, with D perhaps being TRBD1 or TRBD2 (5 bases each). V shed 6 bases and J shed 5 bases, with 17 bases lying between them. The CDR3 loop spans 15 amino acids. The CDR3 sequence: CASRAEGTFNNEQFF. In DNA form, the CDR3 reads TGTGCCAGCAGGGCCGAAGGGACGTTCAACAATGAGCAGTTCTTC.

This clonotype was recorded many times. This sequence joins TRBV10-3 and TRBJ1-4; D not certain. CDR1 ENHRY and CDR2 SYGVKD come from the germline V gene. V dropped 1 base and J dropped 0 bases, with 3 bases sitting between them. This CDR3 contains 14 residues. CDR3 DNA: TGTGCCATCAGTGAGTTACCAACTAATGAAAAACTGTTTTTT. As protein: CAISELPTNEKLFF.

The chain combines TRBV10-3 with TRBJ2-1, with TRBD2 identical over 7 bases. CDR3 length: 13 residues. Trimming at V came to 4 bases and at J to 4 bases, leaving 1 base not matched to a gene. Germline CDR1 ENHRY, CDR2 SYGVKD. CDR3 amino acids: CAISGTRYNEQFF. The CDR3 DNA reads TGTGCCATCAGTGGGACTAGATACAATGAGCAGTTCTTC.

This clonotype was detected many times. The CDR3: CASSSSGQGIDEAFF. For the CDR3, the DNA is TGTGCCAGCAGTTCCTCAGGACAGGGAATCGATGAAGCTTTCTTT. The chain carries TRBV27 and TRBJ1-1, with TRBD1 matching 8 bases. The CDR3 runs 15 residues. In germline, CDR1 is MNHEY, CDR2 SMNVEV (reference sequence). Germline trimming cut 4 bases from V and 7 bases from J; bases unmatched to any gene: 11.

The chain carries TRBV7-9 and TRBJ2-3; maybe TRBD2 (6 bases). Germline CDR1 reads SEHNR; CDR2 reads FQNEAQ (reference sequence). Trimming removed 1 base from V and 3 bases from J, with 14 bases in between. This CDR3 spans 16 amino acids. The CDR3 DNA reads TGTGCCAGCAGCTTAGTAGGGCGGGGCCCTACAGATACGCAGTATTTT. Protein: CASSLVGRGPTDTQYF. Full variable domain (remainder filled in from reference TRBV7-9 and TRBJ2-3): DTGVSQNPRHKITKRGQNVTFRCDPISEHNRLYWYRQTLGQGPEFLTYFQNEAQLEKSRLLSDRFSAERPKGSFSTLEIQRTEQGDSAMYLCASSLVGRGPTDTQYFGPGTRLTVL.

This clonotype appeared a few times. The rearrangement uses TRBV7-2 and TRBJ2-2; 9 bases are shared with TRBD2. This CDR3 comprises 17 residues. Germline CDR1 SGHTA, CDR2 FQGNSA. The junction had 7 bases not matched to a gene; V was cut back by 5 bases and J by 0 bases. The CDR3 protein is CASSKPAGGPNTGELFF. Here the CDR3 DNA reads TGTGCCAGCAGCAAGCCAGCGGGGGGCCCGAACACCGGGGAGCTGTTTTTT.

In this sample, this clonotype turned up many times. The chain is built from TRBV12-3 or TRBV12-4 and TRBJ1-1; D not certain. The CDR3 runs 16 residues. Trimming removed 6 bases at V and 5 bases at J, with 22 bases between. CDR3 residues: CASRGFRARTRTEAFF. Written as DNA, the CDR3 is TGTGCCAGCAGGGGTTTCCGCGCTCGGACGCGGACTGAAGCTTTCTTT.

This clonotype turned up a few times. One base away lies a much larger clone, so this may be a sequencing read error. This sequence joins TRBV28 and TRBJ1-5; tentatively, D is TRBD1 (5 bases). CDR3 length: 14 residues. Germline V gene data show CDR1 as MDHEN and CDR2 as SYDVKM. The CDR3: CASSLSGFNQLQHF. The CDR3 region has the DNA TGTGCCAGCAGTTTATCAGGGTTCAATCAGCTCCAGCATTTT.

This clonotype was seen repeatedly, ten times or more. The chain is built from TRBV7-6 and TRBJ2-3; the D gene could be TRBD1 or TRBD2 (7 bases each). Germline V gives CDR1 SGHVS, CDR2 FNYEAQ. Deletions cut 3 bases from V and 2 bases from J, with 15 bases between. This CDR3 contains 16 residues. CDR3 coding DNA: TGTGCCAGCAGCTTTGGGAGGGGGCGGGACACAGATACGCAGTATTTT. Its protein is CASSFGRGRDTDTQYF.

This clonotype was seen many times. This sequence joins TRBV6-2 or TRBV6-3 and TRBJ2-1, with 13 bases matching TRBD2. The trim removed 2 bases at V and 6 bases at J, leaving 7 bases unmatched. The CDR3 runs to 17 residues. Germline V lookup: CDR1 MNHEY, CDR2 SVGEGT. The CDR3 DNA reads TGTGCCAGCAGTTACACATACCGGACTAGCGGGAGCAATGAGCAGTTCTTC. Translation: CASSYTYRTSGSNEQFF.